This TCR beta chain was captured in a study of T cell repertoires in cytomegalovirus infection. Study-level background: Well-studied HLA-B-restricted CMV epitopes were used in the study alongside recently identified HLA-C-restricted ones. Study-level points and caveats: HLA-C-restricted, CMV-specific TCR beta clonotypes were dominant ex vivo.

This clonotype was seen only a few times. Its specificity is not known. Germline V gene sequence: CDR1 MNHEY, CDR2 SMNVEV (reference sequence). The CDR3 sequence is 13 residues long. The trim removed 5 bases at V and 8 bases at J, leaving 8 bases unmatched. One entry per CDR3 protein, called by TCRdb with MiXCR from the reads. Altogether 900,000 to 950,000 distinct CDR3 sequences are present, around 30% being singletons, with the ten largest covering around 15%. J is TRBJ1-2 and V is TRBV27, with TRBD1 matching over 7 bases. The material sequenced was cultured CD8+ T cells from PBMCs, taken from culture after CMV antigen stimulation. This sequence originates from a human donor in good health (CMV status not recorded). Some clones in this sample may be carry-over from other donors' samples. CDR3 residues: CASSRGRIWGYTF. CDR3 nucleotides: TGTGCCAGCAGTAGGGGGCGGATCTGGGGCTACACCTTC.